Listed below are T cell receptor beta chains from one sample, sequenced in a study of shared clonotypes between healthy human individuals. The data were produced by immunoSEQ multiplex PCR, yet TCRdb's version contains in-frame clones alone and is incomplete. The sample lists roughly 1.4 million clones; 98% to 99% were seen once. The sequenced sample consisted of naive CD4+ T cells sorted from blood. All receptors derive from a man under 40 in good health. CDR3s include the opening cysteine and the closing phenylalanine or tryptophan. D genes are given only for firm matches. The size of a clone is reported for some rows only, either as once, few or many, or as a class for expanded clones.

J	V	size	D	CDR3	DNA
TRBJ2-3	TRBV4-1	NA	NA	CASSQERGSMGTDTQYF	TGCGCCAGCAGCCAAGAGCGCGGCAGCATGGGCACAGATACGCAGTATTTT
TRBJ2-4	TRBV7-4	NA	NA	CASSFERAKNIQYF	TGTGCCAGCAGCTTTGAGAGAGCCAAAAACATTCAGTACTTC
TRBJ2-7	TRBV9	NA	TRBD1	CASSLTGQASYEQYF	TGTGCCAGCAGCCTTACGGGACAGGCCTCCTACGAGCAGTACTTC
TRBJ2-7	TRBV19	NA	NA	CASNAEQYF	TGTGCCAGTAATGCGGAGCAGTACTTC
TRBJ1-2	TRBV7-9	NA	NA	CASSLVPYYGYTF	TGTGCCAGCAGCTTAGTACCCTACTATGGCTACACCTTC
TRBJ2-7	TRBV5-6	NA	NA	CASSPRGLAEQYF	TGTGCCAGCAGCCCACGGGGCCTAGCCGAGCAGTACTTC
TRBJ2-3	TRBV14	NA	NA	CASSQVSRTDTQYF	TGTGCCAGCAGCCAAGTTTCGCGCACAGATACGCAGTATTTT
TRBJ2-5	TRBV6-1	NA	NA	CASRELGSQETQYF	TGTGCCAGCAGGGAACTGGGAAGCCAAGAGACCCAGTACTTC
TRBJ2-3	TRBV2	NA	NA	CASSFEAPSTDTQYF	TGTGCCAGCAGTTTTGAGGCGCCTAGCACAGATACGCAGTATTTT
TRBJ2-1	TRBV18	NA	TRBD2	CASSQQREVYNEQFF	TGTGCCAGCTCACAACAGCGGGAGGTTTACAATGAGCAGTTCTTC
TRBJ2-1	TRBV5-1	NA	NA	CASSLGARSDEQFF	TGCGCCAGCAGCTTAGGGGCCAGGTCCGATGAGCAGTTCTTC
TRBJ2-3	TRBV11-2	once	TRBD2	CASSPARAGGWADTQYF	TGTGCCAGCAGCCCGGCCCGCGCGGGAGGTTGGGCAGATACGCAGTATTTT
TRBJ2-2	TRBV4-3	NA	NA	CASSQDQGNGELFF	TGCGCCAGCAGCCAAGATCAAGGCAACGGGGAGCTGTTTTTT
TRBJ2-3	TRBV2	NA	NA	CASSGGGADTQYF	TGTGCCAGCAGTGGAGGGGGAGCCGATACGCAGTATTTT
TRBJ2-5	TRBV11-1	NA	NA	CASSPSTKETQYF	TGTGCCAGCAGCCCTTCGACAAAAGAGACCCAGTACTTC
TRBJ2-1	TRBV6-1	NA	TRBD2	CASSLAGGPRFF	TGTGCCAGCAGTCTAGCGGGAGGACCCCGGTTCTTC
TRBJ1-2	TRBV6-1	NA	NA	CASSSVNYGYTF	TGTGCCAGCAGTTCGGTTAACTATGGCTACACCTTC
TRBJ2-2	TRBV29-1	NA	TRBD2	CSVSRLAGRGSNTGELFF	TGCAGCGTCTCAAGACTAGCGGGAAGGGGGTCGAACACCGGGGAGCTGTTTTTT
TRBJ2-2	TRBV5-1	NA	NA	CASSFRPNTGELFF	TGCGCCAGCAGCTTCAGGCCGAACACCGGGGAGCTGTTTTTT
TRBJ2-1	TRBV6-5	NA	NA	CASSVLGEQFF	TGTGCCAGCAGCGTTCTTGGGGAGCAGTTCTTC
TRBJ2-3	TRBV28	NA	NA	CASSFGRGITDTQYF	TGTGCCAGCAGTTTTGGCCGCGGGATAACAGATACGCAGTATTTT
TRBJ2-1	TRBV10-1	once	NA	CASSGRGPGDSYNEQFF	TGCGCCAGCAGTGGGAGAGGGCCTGGCGACTCCTACAATGAGCAGTTCTTC
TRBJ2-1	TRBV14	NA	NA	CASSPLGKGREQFF	TGTGCCAGCAGCCCCCTCGGGAAGGGGAGGGAGCAGTTCTTC
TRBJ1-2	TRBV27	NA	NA	CASRRYPGPNYGYTF	TGTGCCAGCAGACGATATCCGGGACCTAACTATGGCTACACCTTC
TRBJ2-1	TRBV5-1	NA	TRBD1	CASSLGQGDEQFF	TGCGCCAGCAGCCTCGGACAGGGTGATGAGCAGTTCTTC
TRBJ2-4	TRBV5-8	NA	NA	CASSFAPNRNIQYF	TGTGCCAGCAGCTTCGCTCCGAACCGAAACATTCAGTACTTC
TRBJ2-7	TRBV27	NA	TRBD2	CASSLSKTSGITYEQYF	TGTGCCAGCAGTTTATCCAAGACTAGCGGGATCACCTACGAGCAGTACTTC
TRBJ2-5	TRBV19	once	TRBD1	CASSVTGVQETQYF	TGTGCCAGTAGTGTGACAGGGGTCCAAGAGACCCAGTACTTC
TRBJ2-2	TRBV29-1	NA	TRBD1	CSVVGGRDRGYTGELFF	TGCAGCGTTGTTGGGGGTAGGGACAGGGGATACACCGGGGAGCTGTTTTTT
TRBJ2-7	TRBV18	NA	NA	CASSPPSAVSLEQYF	TGTGCCAGCTCACCACCTAGCGCCGTTTCCCTCGAGCAGTACTTC
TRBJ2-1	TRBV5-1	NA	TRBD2	CASPSGLAGGWNEQFF	TGCGCCAGCCCCTCCGGTCTAGCGGGAGGATGGAATGAGCAGTTCTTC
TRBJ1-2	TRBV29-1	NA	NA	CSVDLYYGYTF	TGCAGCGTTGACCTATATTATGGCTACACCTTC
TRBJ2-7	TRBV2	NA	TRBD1	CASSEERDRFSYEQYF	TGTGCCAGCAGTGAAGAGAGGGACAGGTTCTCCTACGAGCAGTACTTC
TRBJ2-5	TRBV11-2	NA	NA	CASSLEGPETQYF	TGTGCCAGCAGCTTAGAAGGGCCAGAGACCCAGTACTTC
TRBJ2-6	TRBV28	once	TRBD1	CASSSRTGGSSGANVLTF	TGTGCCAGCAGTTCAAGGACAGGGGGGTCCTCTGGGGCCAACGTCCTGACTTTC
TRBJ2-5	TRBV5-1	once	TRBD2	CASSRGLANQETQYF	TGCGCCAGCAGCAGGGGACTAGCAAACCAAGAGACCCAGTACTTC
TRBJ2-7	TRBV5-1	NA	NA	CASSPDRTYEQYF	TGCGCCAGCAGTCCGGACAGAACCTACGAGCAGTACTTC
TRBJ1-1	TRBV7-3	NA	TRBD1	CASSTGGHTEAFF	TGTGCCAGCAGTACAGGGGGTCACACTGAAGCTTTCTTT
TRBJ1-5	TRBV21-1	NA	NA	CASSRRDRRQGNQPQHF	TGTGCCAGCAGCAGACGGGACAGGAGGCAGGGCAATCAGCCCCAGCATTTT